The clone carrying this T cell receptor (beta chain) has only a few counts. Its target is not known. Constant-region reverse primers amplified full-length variable regions, followed by semi-nested Nested Universal Primer A PCR. Each CDR3 protein is one row after TCRdb ran MiXCR on the 5' RACE reads. The sample contains approximately 6,000 distinct CDR3 sequences, roughly three fifths of which appear only once. The study, taken as a whole, reports: Greatest tumor Treg TCR overlap was with tumor naive CD4+ cells. The larger-cohort validation was restricted to a single TCR beta V-J rearrangement rather than whole repertoires.

The V gene end was trimmed by 6 bases and the J gene end by 4 bases; junction bases not matched to a gene: 17. Germline CDR1 reads MNHEY; CDR2 reads SVGAGI. There are 17 residues in the CDR3. The sample was naive CD4+ T cells sorted from blood. Subset indicated: naive CD4+ T cells, CD4+CD45RA+CD25-. The chain is built from TRBV6-5 and TRBJ2-7, with TRBD1 matching 8 bases. The TCR was taken from a female donor with breast cancer. The chain's CDR3 is CASRPKLRTGTGYEQYF. The CDR3 DNA sequence: TGTGCCAGCAGACCCAAGCTGCGGACAGGGACGGGGTACGAGCAGTACTTC.